The 16 T cell receptor beta chains presented below share a single source sample, sequenced in a study of blood T cells in healthy people across ages. With a J-beta primer mix and a sample-barcoded 5' primer, a second PCR ran about 7 to 11 cycles. MiXCR was run by TCRdb on the 5' RACE reads, yielding one entry per CDR3 protein. Of 1.5 million to 2 million distinct CDR3 sequences detected, 28% appear once; the ten largest clones hold about 8%. The source material was blood. Receptors were obtained from a woman in her 30s in good health.

A word on this clonotype: An end of the junction differs from the germline gene, which may be a read error. The chain employs TRBV12-3 or TRBV12-4 and TRBJ1-1; D may be TRBD1 (6 bases). The CDR3 is 17 residues long. CDR3 region: CASSLEWTAKGYTESFF. The CDR3 DNA follows: TGTGCCAGTAGTTTAGAGTGGACAGCCAAGGGGTACACTGAATCTTTCTTT.

The chain has TRBV5-6 and TRBJ2-7, with 7 nucleotides matching TRBD1. CDR3 size: 15 residues. Germline lookup yields CDR1 SGHDT and CDR2 YYEEEE. J was trimmed by 2 bases and V by 2 bases; bases with no gene match: 7. CDR3 DNA sequence: TGTGCCAGCAGCTTTACCTCAGGGGGTGCCTACGAGCAGTACTTC. Translating it yields CASSFTSGGAYEQYF.

The chain recombines TRBV2 with TRBJ2-7; possibly TRBD1 for D (5 bases). V dropped 7 bases and J dropped 5 bases, with 27 bases sitting between them. Germline CDR1 reads SNHLY; CDR2 reads FYNNEI. CDR3 length equals 17 residues. The DNA of the CDR3 is TGTGCCAGCACCGAATTCCCGGCACAGGCTCGGCCCCACGAGCAGTACTTC. This codes for CASTEFPAQARPHEQYF.

Remarks on this clonotype: This may come from a read error, since a much larger clone is one base off. This chain links TRBV7-3 with TRBJ2-7; 9 nucleotides align to TRBD1. Per the germline V gene, CDR1 is SGHTA and CDR2 is FQGTGA. The CDR3 sequence is 15 residues long. CDR3 coding DNA: TGTGCCGGCAGCCTCCACACGACAGGGGGGAACGAGCAGTACTTC. Encoded protein: CAGSLHTTGGNEQYF.

V usage is TRBV7-6 and J usage is TRBJ2-3; 7 bases match TRBD2. J gave up 0 bases and V 4 bases, and 7 bases lay outside the gene matches. CDR3 length: 16 amino acids. Germline V CDR1 and CDR2: SGHVS, FNYEAQ. The CDR3 loop is CASSSEAGTSTDTQYF. In DNA, the CDR3 is TGTGCCAGCAGCTCCGAAGCGGGGACCAGCACAGATACGCAGTATTTT.

This rearrangement joins TRBV27 to TRBJ2-7, with a tentative D call TRBD2 (7 bases). CDR1 and CDR2 (germline): MNHEY, SMNVEV (reference sequence). This CDR3 region has 17 residues. V lost 9 bases and J 3 bases, leaving 27 bases between the germline ends. CDR3 sequence reads: CARGGAGRFEHRYEQYF. CDR3 nucleotide sequence: TGTGCCAGGGGGGGGGCAGGTCGATTTGAGCATCGCTACGAGCAGTACTTC.

This clonotype has only a few counts. A much bigger clone sits one base away, suggesting this may be a read error. This chain joins TRBV12-3 or TRBV12-4 and TRBJ2-4; D unclear. The CDR3 is 14 residues long. Trimming took 6 bases from V and 1 from J, leaving 10 bases between them. CDR3 loop: CASRLIRAKNIQYF. CDR3 DNA: TGTGCCAGCAGGTTGATCCGGGCCAAAAACATTCAGTACTTC.

This clonotype was detected many times. The rearrangement links TRBV12-3 or TRBV12-4 to TRBJ2-7, with 7 bases aligning to TRBD2. This CDR3 region has 14 residues. The trim removed 5 bases at V and 3 bases at J, leaving 7 bases unmatched. The chain's CDR3 is CASSPSGGRYEQYF. CDR3 coding DNA: TGTGCCAGCAGTCCCTCGGGAGGACGCTACGAGCAGTACTTC.

This clonotype showed up just a few times. This CDR3 is CASRDGTLSYEQYF. The DNA of the CDR3 is TGTGCCAGCAGAGACGGGACGCTTTCCTACGAGCAGTACTTC. The J gene is TRBJ2-7, the V gene TRBV2, with D perhaps given as TRBD1 or TRBD2 (5 bases each). The V end was cut by 6 bases, the J end by 1 base, with 13 bases between. This CDR3 spans 14 amino acids. The germline gives CDR1 SNHLY, CDR2 FYNNEI.

In this sample, this clonotype turned up a few times. V usage is TRBV5-5 and J usage is TRBJ2-5; TRBD2 is a possible D gene (6 bases). The germline gives CDR1 SGHKS, CDR2 YYEKEE (reference sequence). Trimming took off 0 bases at V and 5 bases at J, with 14 bases between the two ends. This CDR3 comprises 15 residues. The CDR3 sequence is CASSLGLARAETQYF. CDR3 DNA sequence: TGTGCCAGCAGCTTGGGGCTAGCGAGGGCTGAGACCCAGTACTTC.

This clonotype was seen only a few times. The rearrangement links TRBV28 to TRBJ1-1, with TRBD1 identical over 9 bases. Germline loops: CDR1 MDHEN, CDR2 SYDVKM. The CDR3 is 13 amino acids. Trimming cost V 6 bases and J 4 bases; bases outside gene matches: 3. CDR3 loop: CASRGTGRTEAFF. The CDR3 nucleotides are TGTGCCAGCAGGGGGACAGGGCGCACTGAAGCTTTCTTT.

A remark on this clonotype: It may be a read error: a sequence one base away is much more abundant. CDR3 amino acids: CAGRASGRSYEQYF. In DNA, the CDR3 is TGTGCCGGCAGAGCAAGCGGGAGGAGCTACGAGCAGTACTTC. The chain is built from TRBV6-2 or TRBV6-3 and TRBJ2-7, with 9 nucleotides matching TRBD2. The CDR3 length is 14 residues. The V gene's germline CDR1 is MNHEY and CDR2 SVGEGT.

This clonotype was seen a few times. V usage is TRBV19 and J usage is TRBJ2-1, with a weak D call TRBD1 (6 bases). The ends were cut back, 4 bases at V and 5 bases at J, with 15 bases in the middle. The CDR3 has 15 residues. Germline V gives CDR1 LNHDA, CDR2 SQIVND (reference sequence). In DNA, the CDR3 is TGTGCCAGTAGTACAATCGGGACACGAAACAATGAGCAGTTCTTC. It is translated as CASSTIGTRNNEQFF. Full variable domain (outside the CDR3, taken from reference TRBV19 and TRBJ2-1): DGGITQSPKYLFRKEGQNVTLSCEQNLNHDAMYWYRQDPGQGLRLIYYSQIVNDFQKGDIAEGYSVSREKKESFPLTVTSAQKNPTAFYLCASSTIGTRNNEQFFGPGTRLTVL.

This clonotype was seen ten or more times. V gene TRBV29-1 combines with J gene TRBJ2-4; no firm D call. Germline CDR1 and CDR2: SQVTM and ANQGSEA. With 6 bases removed from V and 0 bases from J, the gap between germline ends came to 12 bases. The CDR3 runs to 14 residues. CDR3 region: CSVKNLGAKNIQYF. CDR3 DNA sequence: TGCAGCGTCAAAAACCTGGGAGCCAAAAACATTCAGTACTTC.

This clonotype is a singleton in its sample. The chain links TRBV27 to TRBJ1-4, with a weak D call TRBD1 (5 bases). Deletions cut 1 base from V and 7 bases from J, with 13 bases between. Per germline, CDR1 MNHEY and CDR2 SMNVEV (reference sequence). The CDR3 is 15 residues long. CDR3 sequence: CASSLYGGDGEKLFF. CDR3 bases: TGTGCCAGCAGTTTATATGGAGGGGATGGTGAAAAACTGTTTTTT. Supplemented by reference TRBV27 and TRBJ1-4, the full variable domain reads EAQVTQNPRYLITVTGKKLTVTCSQNMNHEYMSWYRQDPGLGLRQIYYSMNVEVTDKGDVPEGYKVSRKEKRNFPLILESPSPNQTSLYFCASSLYGGDGEKLFFGSGTQLSVL.

The sample holds many counts of this clonotype. The chain combines TRBV20-1 with TRBJ2-5; the match to TRBD1 covers 8 bases. The CDR3 is 13 amino acids. Trimming cost V 4 bases and J 4 bases; bases outside gene matches: 5. CDR1 DFQATT and CDR2 SNEGSKA come from the germline V gene (reference sequence). DNA of the CDR3: TGCAGTGCTATCAGGGGGCCTCCAGAGACCCAGTACTTC. As protein: CSAIRGPPETQYF.